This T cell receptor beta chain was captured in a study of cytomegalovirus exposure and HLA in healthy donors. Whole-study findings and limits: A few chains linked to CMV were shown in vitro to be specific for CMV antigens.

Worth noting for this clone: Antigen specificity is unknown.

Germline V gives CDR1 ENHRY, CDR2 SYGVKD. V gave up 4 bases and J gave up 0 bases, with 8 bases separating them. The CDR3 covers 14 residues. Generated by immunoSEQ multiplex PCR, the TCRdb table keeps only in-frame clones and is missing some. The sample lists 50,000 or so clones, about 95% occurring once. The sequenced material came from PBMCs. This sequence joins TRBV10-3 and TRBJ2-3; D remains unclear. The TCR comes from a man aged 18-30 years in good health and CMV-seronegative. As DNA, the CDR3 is TGTGCCATCAGTGTGGGCGCTAGCACAGATACGCAGTATTTT. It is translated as CAISVGASTDTQYF.